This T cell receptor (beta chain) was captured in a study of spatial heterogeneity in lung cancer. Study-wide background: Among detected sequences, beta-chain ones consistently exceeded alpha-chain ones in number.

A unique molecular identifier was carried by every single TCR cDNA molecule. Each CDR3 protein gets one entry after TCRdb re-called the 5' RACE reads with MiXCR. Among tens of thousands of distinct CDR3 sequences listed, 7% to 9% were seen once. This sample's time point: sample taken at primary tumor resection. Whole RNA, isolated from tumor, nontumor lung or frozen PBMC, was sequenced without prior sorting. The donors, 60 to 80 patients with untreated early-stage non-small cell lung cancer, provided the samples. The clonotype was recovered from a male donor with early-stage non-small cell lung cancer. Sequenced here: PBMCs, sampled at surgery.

In DNA, the CDR3 is TGTGCCAGCAGCCAATGGCTAGCGTCTAGCACAGATACGCAGTATTTT. This encodes CASSQWLASSTDTQYF. This chain uses TRBV3-1 with TRBJ2-3; weak D call: TRBD2 (6 bases). The ends were cut back, 2 bases at V and 0 bases at J, with 12 bases in the middle. Germline V gene lookup returns CDR1 LGHDT and CDR2 YNNKEL (reference sequence). There are 16 residues in the CDR3.